The sequence of this T cell receptor (beta chain) was determined in a study of beta chain features in type 1 diabetes. General study results and limits: Type 1 diabetes patients had VDJ junctions that carried fewer insertions and more deletions. Although PCR might favor shorter templates, it would do so equally in patients and controls. TCRB CDR3s from Type 1 diabetes patients were moderately but significantly shorter in all four CD4+ subsets.

A remark on this clone: Its antigen remains unidentified.

Expressed TCRB transcripts were sequenced after all isolated RNA was converted to cDNA. It was found that naive, central memory and regulatory T cell samples averaged about 3.5 million reads. Libraries were prepared by immunoSEQ multiplex PCR; TCRdb keeps only in-frame clonotypes and omits some of them. The sample lists about 660,000 clones; around an eighth were seen once. The specimen was naive CD4+ T cells from blood. The receptor was derived from a young man with type 1 diabetes.

CDR3: CASSLRGENTQYF. In DNA form, the CDR3 reads TGTGCCAGCAGCTTAAGGGGTGAAAATACGCAGTATTTT. The chain has TRBV7-3 and TRBJ2-3; D call uncertain. The germline V and J ends were trimmed by 1 base and 7 bases, with 9 bases remaining between them. The CDR3 has 13 residues. The germline CDR1 and CDR2 sequences are SGHTA and FQGTGA.